This T cell receptor beta chain was documented in a study of response to subunit inactivated influenza vaccine. To note about this clonotype: The antigen remains undetermined.

TCRdb analysed the RT-PCR reads with MiXCR anew, one entry per CDR3 protein. The profile covers about 610,000 distinct CDR3 sequences, with 11% to 15% appearing a single time and 11% taken by the ten largest. The CDR3 has 15 residues. The V and J ends lost 5 bases and 5 bases respectively, with 19 bases between them. Germline V gene lookup returns CDR1 SGHVS and CDR2 FQNEAQ. General study findings and limits: Authors suggested each seasonal flu vaccination may recruit only limited numbers of new T cells.

The receptor was derived from a man aged 45-60 years who received an inactivated influenza vaccine. This sample comprised PBMCs from blood, obtained 12 days after vaccination. V usage is TRBV7-8 and J usage is TRBJ2-7, with D perhaps being TRBD1 or TRBD2 (5 bases each). CDR3 amino acids: CASSPRPPGLDEQYF. Written as DNA, the CDR3 is TGTGCCAGCAGCCCTCGACCGCCGGGGCTCGACGAGCAGTACTTC.